The entry below describes one T cell receptor (beta chain). The sample belongs to a study of blood T cell repertoires in COVID-19. Study-wide background: Whether acute or convalescent, the COVID-19 samples came from the United States, Italy and Spain. PBMCs, B-cell-depleted T cells, or T cells were the source of the cDNA or gDNA that made up the material.

In the source study's methods: Amplifying reference gene primers gave estimates of nucleated cell counts. Sequencing used immunoSEQ multiplex PCR; TCRdb keeps in-frame clones, though not all of them. The DNA was the basis for D and trimming; V, J and clone size are from that table. The sample holds 200,000 to 250,000 clones, approximately 86% seen once. Seattle's cohort entered during active infection and was followed longitudinally. From germline, CDR1 is SGHTA and CDR2 FQGNSA. The V segment lost 9 bases and the J segment 0 bases; nucleotides outside the gene matches: 1. The CDR3 sequence is 12 residues long.

The clonotype was recovered from a woman aged 30 to 39 with COVID-19, enrolled during active disease. The sequenced sample consisted of peripheral blood. This sequence joins TRBV7-2 and TRBJ2-5; TRBD2 aligns across 7 bases. CDR3 in DNA: TGTGCCAGGGGGGGGTACCAAGAGACCCAGTACTTC. Its protein is CARGGYQETQYF.